The clone carrying this TCR beta chain was counted a few times. The data stem from a study of T cell changes during pregnancy in multiple sclerosis. Clones were read by immunoSEQ multiplex PCR, and TCRdb kept only the in-frame ones, dropping some. The sample shows some 30,000 clones, about nine tenths of them seen only once. Trimming pared 0 bases from V and 4 bases from J, leaving 9 bases between. Germline CDR1 reads WNHNN; CDR2 reads SYGVQD (reference sequence). The CDR3 length is 14 residues. This sample comprised CD8+ T cells from peripheral blood mononuclear cells, obtained in the second trimester of pregnancy. This TCR was recovered from a female donor with multiple sclerosis, enrolled in a pregnancy study. This chain uses TRBV10-1 with TRBJ1-1, with D perhaps matching TRBD1 (5 bases). CDR3 DNA sequence: TGCGCCAGCAGTGAGTCGACGGGGGGCACTGAAGCTTTCTTT. It is translated as CASSESTGGTEAFF.